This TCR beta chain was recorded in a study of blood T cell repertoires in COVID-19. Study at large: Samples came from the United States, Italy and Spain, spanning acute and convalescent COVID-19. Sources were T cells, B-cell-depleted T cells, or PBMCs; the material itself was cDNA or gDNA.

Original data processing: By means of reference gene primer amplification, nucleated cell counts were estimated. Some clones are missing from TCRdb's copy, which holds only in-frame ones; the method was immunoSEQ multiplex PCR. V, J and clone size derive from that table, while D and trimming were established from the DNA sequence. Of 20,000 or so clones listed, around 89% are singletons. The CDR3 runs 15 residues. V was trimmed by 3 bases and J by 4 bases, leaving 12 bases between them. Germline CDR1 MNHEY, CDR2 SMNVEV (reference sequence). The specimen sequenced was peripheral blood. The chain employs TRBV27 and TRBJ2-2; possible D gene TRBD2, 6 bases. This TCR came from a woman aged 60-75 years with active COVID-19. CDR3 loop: CASSFRGTGTGELFF. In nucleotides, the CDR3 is TGTGCCAGCAGTTTTCGGGGGACGGGCACCGGGGAGCTGTTTTTT.